The clone carrying this TCR beta chain was counted a few times. Its target is unknown. It was via CD45RO/CCR7/CD25/CD127/CD95/CD27 that CD4+ naive, central memory, regulatory and stem cell-like memory cells were sorted. The CDR3 covers 13 residues. The germline CDR1 and CDR2 sequences are LNHDA and SQIVND (reference sequence). With 5 bases removed from V and 4 bases from J, the gap between germline ends came to 11 bases. This entry is derived from a study of beta chain features in type 1 diabetes. At the level of the study: Regarding age, gender and cell yields, patients proved similar to healthy donors.

Study results and caveats: Cells expressing TCR highly could be over-represented by cDNA sequencing. Type 1 diabetes patients had VDJ junctions that carried fewer insertions and more deletions. All four CD4+ subsets of Type 1 diabetes patients contained TCRB CDR3s that were moderately but significantly shorter.

Expressed TCRB transcripts were sequenced because the isolated RNA had all been reverse transcribed beforehand. The table came from immunoSEQ multiplex PCR; TCRdb's copy has only in-frame clones and leaves some out. The repertoire consists of 500,000 to 650,000 clones, with around 12% occurring once and the leading ten covering around 0.12%. The material sequenced was naive CD4+ T cells from blood. This TCR was sampled from a man aged 30-40 years with type 1 diabetes. This chain uses TRBV19 with TRBJ1-2, with D unclear. For the CDR3, the DNA is TGTGCCAGTAGTGGTGGCGTTAGCTATGGCTACACCTTC. Its protein product is CASSGGVSYGYTF. Using reference TRBV19 and TRBJ1-2 for the parts outside the CDR3, the full variable domain is DGGITQSPKYLFRKEGQNVTLSCEQNLNHDAMYWYRQDPGQGLRLIYYSQIVNDFQKGDIAEGYSVSREKKESFPLTVTSAQKNPTAFYLCASSGGVSYGYTFGSGTRLTVV.